This T cell receptor beta chain was found in a study of blood T cell repertoires in COVID-19. On the study more broadly: The United States, Italy and Spain were the sources of the acute and convalescent COVID-19 samples.

Deletions cut 0 bases from V and 3 bases from J, with 7 bases between. Germline V gives CDR1 SGHKS, CDR2 YYEKEE (reference sequence). The CDR3 extends over 14 amino acids. Authors' processing steps: Researchers report that nucleated cell counts were estimated from reference gene primer amplification. Assay used: immunoSEQ multiplex PCR; TCRdb lists only in-frame clones, some missing. V and J calls and clone size are as listed in that table; D and trimming were resolved from the DNA. The repertoire holds 75,000 to 95,000 clones, with roughly 80% as singletons. The gene calls are TRBV5-5 and TRBJ1-5; D is unresolved. Source material: peripheral blood. This clonotype originated in a man in his 60s with acute or convalescent COVID-19. The CDR3 nucleotides read TGTGCCAGCAGCTTGGAACAGCTCAATCAGCCCCAGCATTTT. This translates into CASSLEQLNQPQHF. Using reference TRBV5-5 and TRBJ1-5 for the parts outside the CDR3, the full variable domain is DAGVTQSPTHLIKTRGQQVTLRCSPISGHKSVSWYQQVLGQGPQFIFQYYEKEERGRGNFPDRFSARQFPNYSSELNVNALLLGDSALYLCASSLEQLNQPQHFGDGTRLSIL.